This TCR beta chain stems from a study of naive and memory T cell subsets. This CDR3 contains 13 residues. CDR1 LNHDA and CDR2 SQIVND come from the germline V gene (reference sequence). V dropped 4 bases and J dropped 8; count of bases not matched to a gene: 7. An equimolar mix of two oligonucleotides served as the beta constant-region primer for TRBC1 and TRBC2. TCRdb independently ran MiXCR on the UMI-ligation and nested PCR reads; one entry per CDR3 protein. The sample lists 81,000 or so distinct CDR3 sequences, 5.5% to 8.5% occurring once. This clonotype was counted ten times or more. The genes are TRBV19 and TRBJ1-2, with 7 bases fitting TRBD1. This clonotype was sampled from a human donor in good health. The sequenced sample was central memory CD4+ T cells from blood. The CDR3 spells CASSTTGYGGYTF. CDR3 sequence (DNA): TGTGCCAGTAGTACGACAGGGTATGGAGGCTACACCTTC.